This T cell receptor (beta chain) appears in the sequencing data of a study of shared clonotypes between healthy human individuals. Overall study results and limits: Depth was large, yet rarefaction showed that sorted-subset sequencing was incomplete. Generation probabilities of non-shared clonotypes were lower (relative to those shared by all four donors).

Produced via immunoSEQ multiplex PCR; TCRdb's table is partial and in-frame only. Of around 990,000 clones listed, roughly 77% are singletons. On this clone: Its antigen remains unknown.

Germline CDR1 is MNHNS and CDR2 is SASEGT. CDR3 length: 15 amino acids. Trimming stripped 3 bases from V and 4 bases from J, with 10 bases between. Splitting the CD4+ cells yielded a CD45RA+ naive subset and a CD45RA-negative memory subset. The specimen was memory CD4+ T cells from PBMCs. Subset described: CD45RA-negative fraction. This TCR derives from a man aged 18 to 29 in good health. Some clones in this sample may be carry-over from other donors' samples. This chain connects TRBV6-1 to TRBJ2-6; tentatively, D is TRBD2 (6 bases). CDR3 protein: CASSDRAGGANVLTF. Written as DNA, the CDR3 is TGTGCCAGCAGTGATCGAGCGGGCGGGGCCAACGTCCTGACTTTC.